The clone carrying this T cell receptor (beta chain) was seen only once. Its antigen is not known. The CDR3 is made up of 19 amino acids. Per the germline V gene, CDR1 is SGDLS and CDR2 is YYNGEE. The V gene end was trimmed by 2 bases and the J gene end by 8 bases; junction bases not matched to a gene: 20. These data are taken from a study of CD8+ T cells in alopecia areata. Study-level points and caveats: Lesional scalp, notably in alopecia totalis/universalis, had clonality above that of normal scalp. Shared TCR sequences were less clear between patients than in mice, possibly partly from HLA diversity. Scalp data also include sequences from resident alphabeta T cells of normal skin.

Sequencing used cDNA as its template, made by extracting RNA and reverse transcribing it. Method: immunoSEQ multiplex PCR; TCRdb's copy keeps in-frame clones and lacks some. The sample comprises 90,000 to 120,000 clones, over 55% of which are singletons, and roughly 25% rests with the top ten. A FACSAria was used to sort CD4+ and CD8+ T cells. These cells came from PBMCs. The sequence was obtained from a human donor with alopecia areata. J is TRBJ2-1 and V is TRBV9; 9 bases match TRBD2. The sample consisted of NKG2D-low CD8+ T cells sorted from blood. CDR3 in DNA: TGTGCCAGCAGCGTTTCTGAGTCCGGCCGCGGGAGGGGCCGGGATGAGCAGTTCTTC. Protein: CASSVSESGRGRGRDEQFF.